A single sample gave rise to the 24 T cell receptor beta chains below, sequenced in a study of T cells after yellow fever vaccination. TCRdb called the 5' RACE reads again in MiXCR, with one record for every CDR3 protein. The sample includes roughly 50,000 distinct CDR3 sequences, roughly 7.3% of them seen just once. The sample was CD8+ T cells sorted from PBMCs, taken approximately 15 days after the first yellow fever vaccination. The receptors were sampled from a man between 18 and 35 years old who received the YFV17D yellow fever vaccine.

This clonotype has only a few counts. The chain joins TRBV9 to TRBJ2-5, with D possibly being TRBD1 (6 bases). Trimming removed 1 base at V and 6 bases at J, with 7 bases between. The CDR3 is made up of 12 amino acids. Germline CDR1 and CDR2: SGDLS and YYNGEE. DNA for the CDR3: TGTGCCAGCAGCGTAACAGGGAAGACCCAGTACTTC. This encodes CASSVTGKTQYF.

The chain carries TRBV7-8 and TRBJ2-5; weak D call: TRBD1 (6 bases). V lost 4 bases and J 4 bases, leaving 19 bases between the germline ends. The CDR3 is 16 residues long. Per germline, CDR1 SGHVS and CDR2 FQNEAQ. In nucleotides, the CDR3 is TGTGCCAGCAGCTCTTACAACAGGGTCTCGGGAGAGACCCAGTACTTC. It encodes CASSSYNRVSGETQYF.

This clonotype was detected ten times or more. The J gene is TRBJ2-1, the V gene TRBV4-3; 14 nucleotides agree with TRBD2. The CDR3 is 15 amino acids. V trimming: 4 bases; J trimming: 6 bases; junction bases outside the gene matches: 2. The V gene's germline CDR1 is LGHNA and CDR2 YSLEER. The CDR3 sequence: CASSLGLAGVNEQFF. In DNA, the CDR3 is TGCGCCAGCAGCCTGGGACTAGCGGGGGTCAATGAGCAGTTCTTC.

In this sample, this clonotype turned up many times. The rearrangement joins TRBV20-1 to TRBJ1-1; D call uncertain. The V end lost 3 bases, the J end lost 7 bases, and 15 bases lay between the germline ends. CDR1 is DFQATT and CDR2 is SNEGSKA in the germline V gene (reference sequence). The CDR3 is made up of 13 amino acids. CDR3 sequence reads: CSARRLGDGEAFF. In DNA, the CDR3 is TGCAGTGCTAGGAGGCTTGGAGACGGTGAAGCTTTCTTT.

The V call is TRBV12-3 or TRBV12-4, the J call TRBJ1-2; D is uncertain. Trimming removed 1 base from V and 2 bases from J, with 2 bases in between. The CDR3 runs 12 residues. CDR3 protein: CASSLDNYGYTF. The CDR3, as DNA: TGTGCCAGCAGTTTAGACAACTATGGCTACACCTTC.

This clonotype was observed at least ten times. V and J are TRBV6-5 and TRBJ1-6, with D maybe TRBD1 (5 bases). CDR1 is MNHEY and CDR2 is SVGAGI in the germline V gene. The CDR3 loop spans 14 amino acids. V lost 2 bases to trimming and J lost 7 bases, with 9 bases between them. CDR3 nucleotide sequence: TGTGCCAGCAGTTACCAGGGTTGGAATTCACCCCTCCACTTT. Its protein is CASSYQGWNSPLHF.

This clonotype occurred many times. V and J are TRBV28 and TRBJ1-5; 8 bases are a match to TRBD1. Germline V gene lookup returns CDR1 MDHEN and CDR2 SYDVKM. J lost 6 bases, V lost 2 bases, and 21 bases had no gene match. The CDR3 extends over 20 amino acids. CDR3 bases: TGTGCCAGCAGTTTAGAAAGTACGGGACAGGTTCTTTGGTGGGGTCAGCCCCAGCATTTT. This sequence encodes CASSLESTGQVLWWGQPQHF. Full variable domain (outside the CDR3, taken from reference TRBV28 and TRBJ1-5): DVKVTQSSRYLVKRTGEKVFLECVQDMDHENMFWYRQDPGLGLRLIYFSYDVKMKEKGDIPEGYSVSREKKERFSLILESASTNQTSMYLCASSLESTGQVLWWGQPQHFGDGTRLSIL.

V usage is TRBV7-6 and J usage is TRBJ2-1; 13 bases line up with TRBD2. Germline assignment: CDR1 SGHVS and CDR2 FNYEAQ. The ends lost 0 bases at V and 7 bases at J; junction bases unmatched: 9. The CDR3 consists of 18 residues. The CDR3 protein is CASSLARSGTSGVNEQFF. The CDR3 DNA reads TGTGCCAGCAGCTTAGCCCGAAGCGGGACTAGCGGGGTGAATGAGCAGTTCTTC.

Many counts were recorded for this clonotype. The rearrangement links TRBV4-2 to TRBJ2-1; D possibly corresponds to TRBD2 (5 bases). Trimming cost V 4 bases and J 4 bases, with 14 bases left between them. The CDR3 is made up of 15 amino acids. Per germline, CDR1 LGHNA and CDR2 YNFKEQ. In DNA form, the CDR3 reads TGTGCCAGCAGCCCTAGTCAGGAGCGGTACAATGAGCAGTTCTTC. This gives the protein CASSPSQERYNEQFF.

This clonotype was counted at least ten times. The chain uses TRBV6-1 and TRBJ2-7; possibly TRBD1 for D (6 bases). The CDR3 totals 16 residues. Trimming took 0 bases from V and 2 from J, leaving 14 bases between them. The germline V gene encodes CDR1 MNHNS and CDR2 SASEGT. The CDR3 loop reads CASSEAIGGIAYEQYV. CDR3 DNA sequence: TGTGCCAGCAGTGAAGCGATAGGGGGAATTGCCTACGAGCAGTACGTC.

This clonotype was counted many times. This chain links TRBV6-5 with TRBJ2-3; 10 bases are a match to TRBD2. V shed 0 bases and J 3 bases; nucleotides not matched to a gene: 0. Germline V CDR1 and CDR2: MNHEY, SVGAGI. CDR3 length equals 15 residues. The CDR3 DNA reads TGTGCCAGCAGTTACTCTAGCGGGGGGACAGATACGCAGTATTTT. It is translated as CASSYSSGGTDTQYF.

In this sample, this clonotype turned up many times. Here the CDR3 reads CASSPFGQGAGELFF. CDR3 DNA: TGTGCCAGCAGCCCATTCGGACAGGGGGCCGGGGAGCTGTTTTTT. The chain carries TRBV14 and TRBJ2-2; 10 bases line up with TRBD1. Germline V gene data show CDR1 as SGHDN and CDR2 as FVKESK. The CDR3 extends over 15 amino acids. V was clipped by 4 bases and J by 6 bases; unmatched bases: 5.

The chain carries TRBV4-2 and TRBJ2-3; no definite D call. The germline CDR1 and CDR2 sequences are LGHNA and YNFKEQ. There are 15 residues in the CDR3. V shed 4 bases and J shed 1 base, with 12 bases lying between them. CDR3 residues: CASSPRHTGTDTQYF. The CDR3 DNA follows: TGTGCCAGCAGCCCTCGGCACACCGGCACAGATACGCAGTATTTT.

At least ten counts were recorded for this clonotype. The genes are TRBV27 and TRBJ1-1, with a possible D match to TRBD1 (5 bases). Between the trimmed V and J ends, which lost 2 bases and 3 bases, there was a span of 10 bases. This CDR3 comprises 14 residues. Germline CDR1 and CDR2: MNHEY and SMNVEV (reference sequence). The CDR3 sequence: CASSLGGGYTEAFF. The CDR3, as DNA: TGTGCCAGCAGTTTAGGTGGGGGGTACACTGAAGCTTTCTTT.

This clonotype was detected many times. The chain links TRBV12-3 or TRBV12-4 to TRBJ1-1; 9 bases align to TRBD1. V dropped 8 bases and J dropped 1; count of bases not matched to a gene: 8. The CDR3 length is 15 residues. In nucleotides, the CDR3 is TGTGCCAGCGTCAAAAAGGGACAGGGGAACACTGAAGCTTTCTTT. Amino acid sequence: CASVKKGQGNTEAFF.

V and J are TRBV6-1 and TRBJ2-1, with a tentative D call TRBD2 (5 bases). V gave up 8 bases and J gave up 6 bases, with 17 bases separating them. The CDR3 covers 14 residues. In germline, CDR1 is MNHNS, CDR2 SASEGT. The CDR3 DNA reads TGTGCCAGCGAGCCCTATCATGGAGGCAATGAGCAGTTCTTC. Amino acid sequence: CASEPYHGGNEQFF.

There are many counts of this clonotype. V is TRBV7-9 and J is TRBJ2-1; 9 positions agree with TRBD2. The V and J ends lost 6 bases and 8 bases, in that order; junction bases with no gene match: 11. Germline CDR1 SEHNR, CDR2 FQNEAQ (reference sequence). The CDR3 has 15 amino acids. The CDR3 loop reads CASRASGGLVDEQFF. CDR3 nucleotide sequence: TGTGCCAGCAGGGCGAGCGGGGGGTTGGTCGATGAGCAGTTCTTC. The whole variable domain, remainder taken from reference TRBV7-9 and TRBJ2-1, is DTGVSQNPRHKITKRGQNVTFRCDPISEHNRLYWYRQTLGQGPEFLTYFQNEAQLEKSRLLSDRFSAERPKGSFSTLEIQRTEQGDSAMYLCASRASGGLVDEQFFGPGTRLTVL.

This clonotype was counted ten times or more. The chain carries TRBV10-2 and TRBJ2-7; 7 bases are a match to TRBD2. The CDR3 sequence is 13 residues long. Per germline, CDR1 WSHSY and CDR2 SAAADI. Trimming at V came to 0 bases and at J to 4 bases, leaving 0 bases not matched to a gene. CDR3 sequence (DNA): TGCGCCAGCAGTGAGTCGGGACTATACGAGCAGTACTTC. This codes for CASSESGLYEQYF.

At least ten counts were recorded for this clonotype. The CDR3 DNA sequence: TGTGCCAGCAGCCTCCCCGGGAGCTACGAGCAGTACTTC. Translation gives CASSLPGSYEQYF. The chain recombines TRBV7-3 with TRBJ2-7; perhaps TRBD2 as D (6 bases). V was clipped by 5 bases and J by 3 bases, with 11 bases between them. Germline CDR1 reads SGHTA; CDR2 reads FQGTGA. This CDR3 has 13 amino acids.

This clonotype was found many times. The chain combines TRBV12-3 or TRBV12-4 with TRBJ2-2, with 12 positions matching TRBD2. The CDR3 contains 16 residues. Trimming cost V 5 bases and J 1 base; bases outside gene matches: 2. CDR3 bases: TGTGCCAGCAGTCCTAGCGGGGGGGTGAACACCGGGGAGCTGTTTTTT. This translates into CASSPSGGVNTGELFF.

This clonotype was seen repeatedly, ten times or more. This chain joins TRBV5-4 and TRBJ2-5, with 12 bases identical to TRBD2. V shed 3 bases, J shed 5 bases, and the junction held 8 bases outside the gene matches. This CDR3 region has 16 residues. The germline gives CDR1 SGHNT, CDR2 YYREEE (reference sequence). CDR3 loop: CASSSLELAGGETQYF. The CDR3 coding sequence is TGTGCCAGCAGCTCGCTAGAGCTAGCGGGGGGGGAGACCCAGTACTTC.

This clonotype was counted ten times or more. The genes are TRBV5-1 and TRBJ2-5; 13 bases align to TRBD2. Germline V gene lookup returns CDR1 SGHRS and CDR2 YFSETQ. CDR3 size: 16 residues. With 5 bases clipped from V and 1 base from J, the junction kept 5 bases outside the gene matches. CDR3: CASRPRLAGGQETQYF. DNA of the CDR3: TGCGCCAGCAGGCCTCGACTAGCGGGGGGCCAAGAGACCCAGTACTTC.

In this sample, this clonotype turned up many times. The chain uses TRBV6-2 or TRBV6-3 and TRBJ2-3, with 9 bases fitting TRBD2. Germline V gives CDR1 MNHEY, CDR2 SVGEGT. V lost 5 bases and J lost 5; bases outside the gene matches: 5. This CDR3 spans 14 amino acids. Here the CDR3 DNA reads TGTGCCAGCAGTCGTAGCGGGGGTAGAGATACGCAGTATTTT. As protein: CASSRSGGRDTQYF.

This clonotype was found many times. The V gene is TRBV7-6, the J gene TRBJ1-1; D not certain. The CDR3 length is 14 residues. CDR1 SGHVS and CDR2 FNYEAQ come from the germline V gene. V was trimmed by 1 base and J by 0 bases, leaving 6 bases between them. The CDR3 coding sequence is TGTGCCAGCAGCTTAGTCGCCGTGAACACTGAAGCTTTCTTT. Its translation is CASSLVAVNTEAFF.